The T cell receptor (beta chain) under discussion was sequenced for a study of CD8 T cells in Susac syndrome. J gave up 4 bases and V 3 bases, and 6 bases lay outside the gene matches. This CDR3 has 15 residues. Per germline, CDR1 SEHNR and CDR2 FQNEAQ (reference sequence). TCR beta sequencing was performed on blood CD8+ and CD4+ T cells. Patients with stable or active relapsing-remitting disease, all of them treatment-naive, made up the multiple sclerosis controls. Purification of the CD8+ and CD4+ T cells relied on negative isolation, and TEMRA cells underwent FACS enrichment. Random hexamers were used to reverse transcribe 0.5 to 1 ug of RNA. The method of amplification for TCR beta CDR3 was immunoSEQ multiplex PCR, covering 54 Vbeta and 13 Jbeta. One entry per CDR3 protein results from TCRdb running MiXCR on the immunoSEQ multiplex PCR reads. Of roughly 120,000 distinct CDR3 sequences detected, approximately 93% appear once; the ten largest clones hold approximately 0.31%.

Specimen: CD8+ T cells from PBMCs. The chain joins TRBV7-9 to TRBJ2-3; 8 positions agree with TRBD2. The TCR was taken from a human donor with multiple sclerosis. The CDR3 bases are TGTGCCAGCAGCTTCCCCCCGGGGGGGGCAGATACGCAGTATTTT. Protein: CASSFPPGGADTQYF.